These 7 T cell receptor beta chains were sequenced from one sample in a study of shared clonotypes between healthy human individuals. Method: immunoSEQ multiplex PCR; TCRdb's copy keeps in-frame clones and lacks some. This table holds 2.3 million or so clones, 85% to 95% found once. The sample was naive CD4+ T cells from PBMCs. Subset denoted: CD45RA+ positively selected. The origin of the receptors is a man younger than 30 in good health. Some clones in this sample may be carry-over from other donors' samples.

This clone has a single count. This chain joins TRBV6-1 and TRBJ2-7, with TRBD2 matching 10 bases. Trimming removed 1 base from V and 5 bases from J; junction bases left unmatched: 8. From germline, CDR1 is MNHNS and CDR2 SASEGT. CDR3 length: 16 residues. CDR3 residues: CASSEGVAGGDHEQYF. The CDR3 DNA reads as TGTGCCAGCAGTGAAGGCGTAGCGGGAGGCGATCACGAGCAGTACTTC.

The chain uses TRBV7-9 and TRBJ1-1, with D hard to call. The CDR3 loop spans 10 amino acids. CDR1 SEHNR and CDR2 FQNEAQ come from the germline V gene (reference sequence). Trimming removed 4 bases at V and 10 bases at J, with 7 bases between. DNA of the CDR3: TGTGCCAGCAGCTGGTCCGGAGCTTTCTTT. It translates to CASSWSGAFF.

The chain joins TRBV27 to TRBJ1-3; D possibly corresponds to TRBD1 (5 bases). CDR1 and CDR2 from the germline V gene are MNHEY and SMNVEV (reference sequence). The CDR3 consists of 15 residues. V dropped 6 bases and J dropped 4 bases, with 16 bases sitting between them. The CDR3 bases are TGTGCCAGCAGGCCAATGCGAGGGGCGGGAAACACCATATATTTT. The encoded protein is CASRPMRGAGNTIYF.

CDR3 nucleotide sequence: TGCGCCAGCAGCCAAGATCCCGGGACTAGAGGAAACATTCAGTACTTC. This codes for CASSQDPGTRGNIQYF. The chain employs TRBV4-1 and TRBJ2-4; the match to TRBD2 covers 8 bases. The CDR3 sequence is 16 residues long. Germline V lookup: CDR1 MGHRA, CDR2 YSYEKL. Germline trimming cut 0 bases from V and 6 bases from J; bases unmatched to any gene: 7.

The chain employs TRBV27 and TRBJ1-5; D unclear. The CDR3 totals 13 residues. CDR1 is MNHEY, CDR2 SMNVEV, per germline (reference sequence). Trimming stripped 4 bases from V and 5 bases from J, with 9 bases between. The CDR3 protein is CASSWAGDQPQHF. Written as DNA, the CDR3 is TGTGCCAGCAGTTGGGCAGGAGATCAGCCCCAGCATTTT.

In its sample, this clone was seen a few times. The chain uses TRBV5-4 and TRBJ1-5; possible D gene TRBD1, 5 bases. Trimming left V 0 bases short and J 8 bases short, with 9 bases between. Germline assignment: CDR1 SGHNT and CDR2 YYREEE (reference sequence). The length of the CDR3 is 13 residues. CDR3 loop: CASSLAGREPQHF. The DNA of the CDR3 is TGTGCCAGCAGCTTGGCGGGGCGTGAGCCCCAGCATTTT.

V is TRBV19 and J is TRBJ2-5; no firm D call. Germline values: CDR1 LNHDA, CDR2 SQIVND (reference sequence). V lost 6 bases and J 5 bases, leaving 16 bases between the germline ends. The CDR3 length is 14 residues. The CDR3 sequence: CASRGQELGETQYF. In nucleotides, the CDR3 is TGTGCCAGTAGAGGGCAGGAGCTCGGGGAGACCCAGTACTTC. Complete variable domain (other parts from reference TRBV19 and TRBJ2-5): DGGITQSPKYLFRKEGQNVTLSCEQNLNHDAMYWYRQDPGQGLRLIYYSQIVNDFQKGDIAEGYSVSREKKESFPLTVTSAQKNPTAFYLCASRGQELGETQYFGPGTRLLVL.